This is a list of T cell receptor beta chains from one sample in a study of cytomegalovirus exposure and HLA in healthy donors. Data came from immunoSEQ multiplex PCR; TCRdb stores just in-frame clones and leaves some out. The repertoire holds 130,000 to 150,000 clones, with roughly 73% as singletons. Source material: PBMCs. These receptors were obtained from a woman under 30 in good health and CMV-seronegative. Both conserved end residues are part of each CDR3. The D gene is left open where the match is weak. Part of the rows lack a size; the others show once, few, many or a class for expanded clones.

V: TRBV16; size: -; J: TRBJ1-1; D: -; CDR3: CASSQSTVYLTEAFF; DNA: TGTGCCAGCAGCCAATCCACAGTGTACTTAACTGAAGCTTTCTTT
V: TRBV11-2; size: -; J: TRBJ1-4; D: -; CDR3: CASSFRRKGGFVYEKLFF; DNA: TGTGCCAGCAGCTTTCGCCGTAAGGGGGGGTTTGTCTACGAAAAACTGTTTTTT
V: TRBV11-3; size: -; J: TRBJ1-1; D: -; CDR3: CASSSTDRLNTEAFF; DNA: TGTGCCAGCAGCTCGACAGACAGGCTGAACACTGAAGCTTTCTTT
V: TRBV14; size: few; J: TRBJ2-2; D: -; CDR3: CASSQGPGELFF; DNA: TGTGCCAGCAGCCAAGGGCCCGGGGAGCTGTTTTTT
V: TRBV7-2; size: -; J: TRBJ2-7; D: -; CDR3: CASSPGIYSSYEQYF; DNA: TGTGCCAGCAGCCCCGGTATTTATAGCTCCTACGAGCAGTACTTC
V: TRBV18; size: -; J: TRBJ2-7; D: -; CDR3: CASSPSGAYEQYF; DNA: TGTGCCAGCTCACCCTCAGGGGCCTACGAGCAGTACTTC
V: TRBV18; size: once; J: TRBJ2-1; D: -; CDR3: CASSPGAYNEQFF; DNA: TGTGCCAGCTCACCCGGGGCCTACAATGAGCAGTTCTTC
V: TRBV29-1; size: -; J: TRBJ1-5; D: TRBD1; CDR3: CSVEEPGQGGQPQHF; DNA: TGCAGCGTTGAAGAGCCCGGACAGGGTGGGCAGCCCCAGCATTTT
V: TRBV7-9; size: -; J: TRBJ2-2; D: -; CDR3: CASSLDYGGSFTGELFF; DNA: TGTGCCAGCAGCTTAGACTACGGGGGTTCGTTCACCGGGGAGCTGTTTTTT
V: TRBV28; size: once; J: TRBJ1-3; D: TRBD1; CDR3: CASGSRTGSRSGHTIYF; DNA: TGTGCCAGCGGCTCGAGGACAGGGAGTCGGTCTGGACACACCATATATTTT
V: TRBV19; size: -; J: TRBJ2-3; D: -; CDR3: CASTEEGSSWDTQYF; DNA: TGTGCCAGTACCGAGGAGGGTTCAAGTTGGGATACGCAGTATTTT
V: TRBV11-3; size: -; J: TRBJ2-6; D: -; CDR3: CASSHRRSGANVLTF; DNA: TGTGCCAGCAGCCACCGGAGGTCTGGGGCCAACGTCCTGACTTTC
V: TRBV11-3; size: -; J: TRBJ2-5; D: -; CDR3: CASSLGFAETQYF; DNA: TGTGCCAGCAGCTTAGGGTTTGCGGAGACCCAGTACTTC
V: TRBV28; size: -; J: TRBJ1-1; D: -; CDR3: CASSNKGLRGGRWIVDTEAFF; DNA: TGTGCCAGCAGTAACAAGGGCCTCCGGGGTGGACGATGGATTGTCGACACTGAAGCTTTCTTT
V: TRBV30; size: few; J: TRBJ2-1; D: TRBD2; CDR3: CAWSVLVAGVGNEQFF; DNA: TGTGCCTGGAGTGTACTTGTAGCGGGAGTCGGGAATGAGCAGTTCTTC
V: TRBV6-8; size: few; J: TRBJ1-3; D: TRBD1; CDR3: CASSRTGGSSGNTIYF; DNA: TGTGCCAGCAGTCGGACAGGGGGTAGCTCGGGAAACACCATATATTTT
V: TRBV7-2; size: -; J: TRBJ2-3; D: -; CDR3: CASSLEDSRGTQYF; DNA: TGTGCCAGCAGCTTAGAGGACAGCCGGGGTACGCAGTATTTT
V: TRBV5-1; size: -; J: TRBJ2-7; D: TRBD1; CDR3: CASSRDRTLYEQYF; DNA: TGCGCCAGCAGCCGGGACAGGACCCTCTACGAGCAGTACTTC
V: TRBV6-5; size: -; J: TRBJ2-2; D: TRBD1; CDR3: CASSFGTGISRELFF; DNA: TGTGCCAGCAGTTTCGGGACAGGGATTAGTAGGGAGCTGTTTTTT
V: TRBV11-2; size: -; J: TRBJ1-1; D: -; CDR3: CASSSLKLRGGAFF; DNA: TGTGCCAGCAGCTCCTTAAAATTGCGGGGGGGAGCTTTCTTT
V: TRBV6-6; size: -; J: TRBJ1-5; D: -; CDR3: CASSSHQGNQPQHF; DNA: TGTGCCAGCAGTTCACACCAGGGAAATCAGCCCCAGCATTTT
V: TRBV5-1; size: -; J: TRBJ2-2; D: TRBD1; CDR3: CASTGTGGYTGELFF; DNA: TGCGCCAGCACCGGGACAGGGGGATACACCGGGGAGCTGTTTTTT
V: TRBV27; size: -; J: TRBJ1-6; D: -; CDR3: CASSPLGVSYNSPLHF; DNA: TGTGCCAGCAGTCCTCTCGGGGTCTCCTATAATTCACCCCTCCACTTT
V: TRBV11-2; size: few; J: TRBJ2-2; D: TRBD2; CDR3: CASSIGGDIDTGELFF; DNA: TGTGCCAGCAGCATTGGGGGGGATATTGACACCGGGGAGCTGTTTTTT
V: TRBV13; size: -; J: TRBJ2-3; D: -; CDR3: CASSLEIGAADTQYF; DNA: TGTGCCAGCAGCTTAGAGATTGGAGCGGCAGATACGCAGTATTTT
V: TRBV11-2; size: -; J: TRBJ2-5; D: -; CDR3: CASSLGLQETQYF; DNA: TGTGCCAGCAGCTTAGGGCTGCAAGAGACCCAGTACTTC
V: TRBV7-2; size: -; J: TRBJ1-5; D: -; CDR3: CASSLLGGNQPQHF; DNA: TGTGCCAGCAGCTTATTAGGGGGCAATCAGCCCCAGCATTTT
V: TRBV7-2; size: few; J: TRBJ2-1; D: TRBD2; CDR3: CASSLASGGLAGNRQFF; DNA: TGTGCCAGCAGCTTAGCGTCTGGGGGACTAGCGGGGAATAGGCAGTTCTTC
V: TRBV20-1; size: -; J: TRBJ2-1; D: TRBD1; CDR3: CSAGTDEQFF; DNA: TGCAGTGCTGGGACAGATGAGCAGTTCTTC
V: TRBV6-5; size: -; J: TRBJ2-1; D: -; CDR3: CASSYITGDYNEQFF; DNA: TGTGCCAGCAGTTACATAACAGGAGATTACAATGAGCAGTTCTTC
V: TRBV30; size: -; J: TRBJ1-2; D: -; CDR3: CAWSRDTNYGYTF; DNA: TGTGCCTGGAGTCGGGATACTAACTATGGCTACACCTTC
V: TRBV4-3; size: -; J: TRBJ2-7; D: TRBD2; CDR3: CASSQGLAGYEQYF; DNA: TGCGCCAGCAGCCAAGGACTAGCGGGGTACGAGCAGTACTTC
V: TRBV18; size: -; J: TRBJ1-1; D: -; CDR3: CASTSVNTEAFF; DNA: -
V: TRBV5-1; size: -; J: TRBJ2-4; D: TRBD1; CDR3: CASSWTGFEDSQYF; DNA: TGCGCCAGCAGCTGGACAGGGTTTGAGGACAGTCAGTACTTC
V: TRBV28; size: -; J: TRBJ1-3; D: -; CDR3: CASSGGLSGNTIYF; DNA: TGTGCCAGCAGTGGGGGACTCTCGGGAAACACCATATATTTT
V: TRBV18; size: -; J: TRBJ2-1; D: TRBD2; CDR3: CASSPGLAGDEQFF; DNA: TGTGCCAGCTCACCGGGACTAGCGGGCGATGAGCAGTTCTTC
V: TRBV6-1; size: -; J: TRBJ1-6; D: -; CDR3: CASSEWAGRVLWNSPLHF; DNA: TGTGCCAGCAGTGAATGGGCAGGGAGGGTACTATGGAATTCACCCCTCCACTTT
V: TRBV4-1; size: -; J: TRBJ2-4; D: -; CDR3: CASSQGGRGKLAKNIQYF; DNA: TGCGCCAGCAGCCAAGGAGGTCGGGGGAAACTAGCCAAAAACATTCAGTACTTC
V: TRBV4-3; size: -; J: TRBJ2-1; D: TRBD2; CDR3: CASSQGIGGREQFF; DNA: TGCGCCAGCAGCCAAGGAATTGGCGGGAGGGAGCAGTTCTTC
V: TRBV16; size: once; J: TRBJ1-1; D: -; CDR3: CASSQSLVTEAFF; DNA: TGTGCCAGCAGCCAATCTCTCGTTACTGAAGCTTTCTTT
V: TRBV4-1; size: -; J: TRBJ1-2; D: -; CDR3: CASSQDGPAARGYTF; DNA: TGCGCCAGCAGCCAGGATGGGCCGGCAGCTCGGGGCTACACCTTC
V: TRBV7-2; size: -; J: TRBJ1-1; D: -; CDR3: CASSQSSLNTEAFF; DNA: TGTGCCAGCAGCCAATCCAGTCTTAACACTGAAGCTTTCTTT
V: TRBV5-6; size: -; J: TRBJ2-4; D: TRBD1; CDR3: CASADRVVKNIQYF; DNA: TGTGCCAGCGCCGACAGGGTAGTCAAAAACATTCAGTACTTC
V: TRBV4-2; size: -; J: TRBJ1-2; D: TRBD1; CDR3: CASSEAGQGAYYGYTF; DNA: TGTGCCAGCAGCGAAGCGGGACAGGGGGCCTACTATGGCTACACCTTC
V: TRBV5-8; size: -; J: TRBJ2-7; D: TRBD1; CDR3: CASSSRTGGTYEQYF; DNA: TGTGCCAGCAGCTCTAGGACAGGGGGGACCTACGAGCAGTACTTC
V: TRBV19; size: -; J: TRBJ2-1; D: TRBD2; CDR3: CASSANRFGLADWNEQFF; DNA: TGTGCCAGTAGTGCGAACCGGTTTGGACTAGCGGACTGGAATGAGCAGTTCTTC
V: TRBV23-1; size: -; J: TRBJ1-5; D: -; CDR3: CASSLLFGSQPQHF; DNA: TGCGCCAGCAGTCTACTTTTTGGGAGTCAGCCCCAGCATTTT
V: TRBV19; size: -; J: TRBJ2-3; D: -; CDR3: CASSPTRDTQYF; DNA: TGTGCCAGTAGCCCGACCAGGGATACGCAGTATTTT
V: TRBV2; size: -; J: TRBJ1-1; D: -; CDR3: CASRNQGTNTEAFF; DNA: TGTGCCAGCAGAAACCAGGGGACGAACACTGAAGCTTTCTTT
V: TRBV7-9; size: -; J: TRBJ1-2; D: TRBD1; CDR3: CASSLEDRGLGYTF; DNA: TGTGCCAGCAGCTTAGAGGACAGGGGGCTTGGCTACACCTTC
V: TRBV11-1; size: -; J: TRBJ1-2; D: -; CDR3: CASSLATGAAGYTF; DNA: TGTGCCAGCAGCTTAGCTACAGGCGCGGCGGGCTACACCTTC
V: TRBV18; size: -; J: TRBJ2-7; D: -; CDR3: CASSGTQENEQYF; DNA: TGTGCCAGCTCAGGGACTCAGGAAAACGAGCAGTACTTC
V: TRBV7-8; size: -; J: TRBJ2-1; D: TRBD2; CDR3: CASSFSGGTLLYNEQFF; DNA: TGTGCCAGCAGCTTTAGCGGGGGAACACTTCTCTACAATGAGCAGTTCTTC
V: TRBV7-2; size: -; J: TRBJ2-7; D: TRBD1; CDR3: CASSPSPGTGGTYYEQYF; DNA: TGTGCCAGCAGTCCTTCCCCCGGGACAGGGGGTACCTACTACGAGCAGTACTTC
V: TRBV7-2; size: -; J: TRBJ1-5; D: TRBD1; CDR3: CASSKDRGGNQPQHF; DNA: TGTGCCAGCAGCAAAGACAGGGGCGGTAATCAGCCCCAGCATTTT
V: TRBV6-6; size: few; J: TRBJ2-1; D: TRBD1; CDR3: CATARGRDNEQFF; DNA: TGTGCCACCGCGAGGGGGCGGGACAATGAGCAGTTCTTC
V: TRBV5-1; size: once; J: TRBJ2-1; D: TRBD2; CDR3: CASSLSSGDYNEQFF; DNA: TGCGCCAGCAGCTTGTCTAGCGGCGATTACAATGAGCAGTTCTTC
V: TRBV6-5; size: -; J: TRBJ1-1; D: -; CDR3: CASSYSLSVNTEAFF; DNA: TGTGCCAGCAGTTACTCGTTATCGGTGAACACTGAAGCTTTCTTT
V: TRBV20-1; size: few; J: TRBJ2-1; D: -; CDR3: CSAIKSPVSFF; DNA: TGCAGTGCGATTAAAAGCCCTGTGTCGTTCTTC
V: TRBV2; size: -; J: TRBJ1-2; D: TRBD1; CDR3: CASSSGTGGTNYGYTF; DNA: TGTGCCAGCAGTTCGGGGACAGGGGGAACTAACTATGGCTACACCTTC